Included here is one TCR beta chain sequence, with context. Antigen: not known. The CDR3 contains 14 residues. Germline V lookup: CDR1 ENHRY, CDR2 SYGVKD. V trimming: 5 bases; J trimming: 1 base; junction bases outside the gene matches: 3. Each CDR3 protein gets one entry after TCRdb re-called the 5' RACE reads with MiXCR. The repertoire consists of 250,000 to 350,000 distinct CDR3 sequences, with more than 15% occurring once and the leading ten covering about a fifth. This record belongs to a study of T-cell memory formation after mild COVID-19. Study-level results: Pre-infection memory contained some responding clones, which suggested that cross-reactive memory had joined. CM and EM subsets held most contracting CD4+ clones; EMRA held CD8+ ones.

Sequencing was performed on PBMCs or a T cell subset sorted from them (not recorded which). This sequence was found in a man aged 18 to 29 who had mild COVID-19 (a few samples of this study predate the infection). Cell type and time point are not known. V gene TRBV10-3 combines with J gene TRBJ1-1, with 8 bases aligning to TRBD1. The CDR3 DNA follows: TGTGCCATCAGTAATGACAGGGGGAACACTGAAGCTTTCTTT. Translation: CAISNDRGNTEAFF.